The 26 T cell receptor beta chains presented below share a single source sample, sequenced in a study of spatial heterogeneity in lung cancer. The time point here: sample taken at primary tumor resection. One entry per CDR3 protein, called by TCRdb with MiXCR from the 5' RACE reads. The table lists about 11,000 distinct CDR3 sequences, 5.5% to 7.5% of them singletons. Sequenced material: PBMCs, taken at surgery. The receptors stem from a male donor with early-stage non-small cell lung cancer.

V and J are TRBV7-2 and TRBJ2-5, with TRBD2 matching over 10 bases. This CDR3 comprises 14 residues. Germline CDR1 SGHTA, CDR2 FQGNSA. With V trimmed by 5 bases and J by 7 bases, 7 bases remained unmatched. For the CDR3, the DNA is TGTGCCAGCAGCCCGGGACTAGCGAGTGGGACCCAGTACTTC. Protein product: CASSPGLASGTQYF.

This clonotype appeared a few times. The chain combines TRBV7-8 with TRBJ2-5; D gene uncertain. Germline V lookup: CDR1 SGHVS, CDR2 FQNEAQ. Trimming left V 5 bases short and J 5 bases short, with 15 bases between. The CDR3 has 14 amino acids. The CDR3 nucleotides are TGTGCCAGCAGCGGTCGCGTCTCGCTCGAGACCCAGTACTTC. The encoded protein is CASSGRVSLETQYF.

This clonotype is medium-sized in the sample. The chain is built from TRBV11-2 and TRBJ2-1; D perhaps matches TRBD2 (7 bases). Looked up from germline, CDR1 is SGHAT and CDR2 is FQNNGV. Trimming removed 3 bases at V and 4 bases at J, with 13 bases between. The CDR3 extends over 15 amino acids. The CDR3 protein is CASSFGRGGYNEQFF. The CDR3 region has the DNA TGTGCCAGCAGCTTCGGTAGGGGGGGGTACAATGAGCAGTTCTTC.

Many counts were recorded for this clonotype. The chain uses TRBV24-1 and TRBJ2-2; D is perhaps TRBD2 (7 bases). This CDR3 has 12 amino acids. CDR1 is KGHDR and CDR2 is SFDVKD in the germline V gene. V was clipped by 8 bases and J by 8 bases, with 11 bases between them. The chain's CDR3 is CATNGGRGELFF. DNA for the CDR3: TGTGCCACCAACGGGGGGCGAGGGGAGCTGTTTTTT.

The rearrangement joins TRBV20-1 to TRBJ2-1; TRBD1 matches at 8 bases. The CDR3 runs to 14 residues. J gave up 10 bases and V 0 bases, and 8 bases lay outside the gene matches. Germline-derived CDR1 and CDR2 are DFQATT and SNEGSKA (reference sequence). The CDR3 region has the DNA TGCAGTGCTAGAGATATGAGGACAGGGCTGGAGCAGTTCTTC. Protein sequence: CSARDMRTGLEQFF.

The chain has TRBV21-1 and TRBJ2-3; the D call of TRBD2 is as the table states it, not checked on the DNA. TRBV21-1 is labeled a pseudogene. This CDR3 contains 19 residues. CDR3 sequence: CASSQFLAGELGCTDTQYF. The CDR3 bases are TGTGCCAGCAGCCAGTTCCTAGCGGGAGAACTTGGATGCACAGATACGCAGTATTTT.

Only a few counts were recorded for this clonotype. The J gene is TRBJ2-7, the V gene TRBV11-2; 12 bases map to TRBD2. Germline trimming cut 4 bases from V and 0 bases from J; bases unmatched to any gene: 1. Per the germline V gene, CDR1 is SGHAT and CDR2 is FQNNGV. The CDR3 loop spans 15 amino acids. This CDR3 is CASSWTSGASYEQYF. CDR3 in DNA: TGTGCCAGCAGCTGGACTAGCGGGGCCTCCTACGAGCAGTACTTC.

This clonotype is termed medium-sized (0.01 to 0.1%). The chain links TRBV23-1 to TRBJ2-5; the D gene could be TRBD1 or TRBD2 (5 bases each). TRBV23-1 is treated as an ORF (open reading frame) with a function not yet certain. This CDR3 is 16 amino acids long. V lost 2 bases to trimming and J lost 3 bases, with 16 bases between them. The DNA of the CDR3 is TGCGCCAGCAGTCAACCCCCGGGACGGCGAGAAGAGACCCAGTACTTC. It codes for CASSQPPGRREETQYF.

The chain combines TRBV5-1 with TRBJ1-6; 7 bases map to TRBD1. Losses at the gene ends were 4 bases for V and 7 bases for J; bases not matched to a gene: 8. The length of the CDR3 is 15 residues. Germline V gene sequence: CDR1 SGHRS, CDR2 YFSETQ. This CDR3 reads CASSLGQAENSPLHF. CDR3 nucleotide sequence: TGCGCCAGCAGCCTAGGACAGGCTGAGAATTCACCCCTCCACTTT.

CDR3 in amino acids: CASSDGQGEDTQYF. CDR3 bases: TGCGCCAGCAGCGACGGACAGGGGGAAGATACGCAGTATTTT. The chain carries TRBV5-1 and TRBJ2-3, with 10 bases identical to TRBD1. Germline trimming cut 4 bases from V and 5 bases from J; bases unmatched to any gene: 4. Germline values: CDR1 SGHRS, CDR2 YFSETQ. The CDR3 totals 14 residues.

This clonotype came up many times. The chain carries TRBV12-3 or TRBV12-4 and TRBJ2-1, with D uncertain. The CDR3 length is 11 residues. Deletions cut 5 bases from V and 7 bases from J, with 6 bases between. This CDR3 reads CASSRKNEQFF. The CDR3 nucleotides read TGTGCCAGCAGTCGGAAGAATGAGCAGTTCTTC.

There are many counts of this clonotype. The J gene is TRBJ1-2, the V gene TRBV4-2, with TRBD1 as a possible D gene (5 bases). Germline loops: CDR1 LGHNA, CDR2 YNFKEQ. V was cut by 9 bases and J by 7 bases, with 21 bases left in between. The CDR3 spans 14 residues. This CDR3 reads CASTQDIHRAGYTF. The CDR3 DNA is TGTGCCAGTACCCAGGACATCCATCGTGCTGGCTACACCTTC.

This clonotype is categorized as medium-sized. V usage is TRBV27 and J usage is TRBJ2-7; the D is unclear. Per the germline V gene, CDR1 is MNHEY and CDR2 is SMNVEV (reference sequence). Trimming left V 8 bases short and J 0 bases short, with 14 bases between. The CDR3 loop spans 14 amino acids. In DNA form, the CDR3 reads TGTGCCAGCGCCCCCGCTAGTAGCTCCTACGAGCAGTACTTC. It encodes CASAPASSSYEQYF.

This clonotype was found many times. The rearrangement joins TRBV20-1 to TRBJ2-3; perhaps TRBD1 as D (6 bases). Trimming removed 5 bases at V and 4 bases at J, with 13 bases between. There are 13 residues in the CDR3. The germline gives CDR1 DFQATT, CDR2 SNEGSKA (reference sequence). The CDR3 DNA reads TGCAGTGCTCCAGGGGTTATCCCAGATACGCAGTATTTT. Its protein product is CSAPGVIPDTQYF.

The table lists this clonotype with many counts. The rearrangement uses TRBV6-2 or TRBV6-3 and TRBJ2-3; D might be TRBD1 (6 bases). Trimming removed 4 bases at V and 2 bases at J, with 13 bases between. Germline CDR1 and CDR2: MNHEY and SVGEGT. The CDR3 covers 15 residues. The CDR3 coding sequence is TGTGCCAGCAGTTCCGCACAGGGCAACACAGATACGCAGTATTTT. Its protein is CASSSAQGNTDTQYF.

This clonotype came up a few times. This sequence joins TRBV10-3 and TRBJ2-3; 9 bases match TRBD1. This CDR3 is built from 13 residues. J was trimmed by 4 bases and V by 6 bases; bases with no gene match: 2. Germline values: CDR1 ENHRY, CDR2 SYGVKD. The CDR3 loop reads CAIRTGGADTQYF. The CDR3 DNA reads TGTGCCATCAGAACAGGGGGCGCAGATACGCAGTATTTT.

The chain uses TRBV4-3 and TRBJ1-1; perhaps TRBD1 as D (6 bases). Trimming left V 4 bases short and J 5 bases short, with 14 bases between. Germline CDR1 LGHNA, CDR2 YSLEER. The CDR3 has 14 residues. CDR3 protein: CASSPGGGSTEAFF. In DNA form, the CDR3 reads TGCGCCAGCAGCCCCGGGGGGGGCTCGACTGAAGCTTTCTTT.

The rearrangement links TRBV10-3 to TRBJ2-7, with 7 bases matching TRBD1. In germline, CDR1 is ENHRY, CDR2 SYGVKD. This CDR3 contains 12 residues. V shed 6 bases and J 5 bases; nucleotides not matched to a gene: 4. CDR3 in amino acids: CAISPGGDEQYF. In DNA, the CDR3 is TGTGCCATCAGCCCAGGGGGTGACGAGCAGTACTTC.

This clonotype was detected ten times or more. The gene calls are TRBV6-5 and TRBJ2-7, with 8 nucleotides matching TRBD2. The V and J ends lost 5 bases and 3 bases, in that order; junction bases with no gene match: 0. CDR3 length: 12 residues. Germline V gives CDR1 MNHEY, CDR2 SVGAGI. The CDR3 here is CASSGTSYEQYF. DNA of the CDR3: TGTGCCAGCAGTGGGACTAGCTACGAGCAGTACTTC.

The chain recombines TRBV5-6 with TRBJ2-7; possible D gene TRBD1, 5 bases. Deletions cut 0 bases from V and 2 bases from J, with 9 bases between. Germline CDR1 is SGHDT and CDR2 is YYEEEE. CDR3 length equals 14 residues. CDR3: CASSLDRGPYEQYF. As DNA, the CDR3 is TGTGCCAGCAGCTTGGATAGGGGTCCCTACGAGCAGTACTTC.

This clonotype ranks as medium-sized. The chain employs TRBV20-1 and TRBJ2-3; maybe TRBD2 (6 bases). The germline V gene encodes CDR1 DFQATT and CDR2 SNEGSKA (reference sequence). The V gene lost 6 bases and the J gene lost 3 bases, with 19 bases spanning the gap. This CDR3 is 15 amino acids long. The CDR3: CSAARARGGTDTQYF. The CDR3 DNA reads TGCAGTGCCGCCCGGGCTCGTGGGGGGACAGATACGCAGTATTTT.

This clonotype was seen many times. The chain employs TRBV5-1 and TRBJ2-5; D gene uncertain. Germline assignment: CDR1 SGHRS and CDR2 YFSETQ. V dropped 0 bases and J dropped 0 bases, with 0 bases sitting between them. The CDR3 loop spans 12 amino acids. CDR3 DNA: TGCGCCAGCAGCTTGGACCAAGAGACCCAGTACTTC. As protein: CASSLDQETQYF.

This clonotype is medium-sized by share. This rearrangement joins TRBV21-1 to TRBJ1-3. TRBV21-1 is labeled a pseudogene. The CDR3 length is 15 residues. The CDR3 region has the DNA TGTGCCAGCAGTCGCGACAGAGACTCTGGAAACACCATATATTTT. Protein: CASSRDRDSGNTIYF.

This clonotype came up many times. The rearrangement joins TRBV7-2 to TRBJ1-1; TRBD1 might be the D (5 bases). The CDR3 length is 12 residues. V gave up 5 bases and J gave up 10 bases, with 14 bases separating them. Germline V gives CDR1 SGHTA, CDR2 FQGNSA. The CDR3: CASSGPRGIAFF. CDR3 sequence (DNA): TGTGCCAGCAGCGGTCCAAGGGGAATAGCTTTCTTT.

The chain employs TRBV3-1 and TRBJ2-5; 9 bases fit TRBD2. The length of the CDR3 is 16 residues. Germline CDR1 is LGHDT and CDR2 is YNNKEL (reference sequence). The V and J ends lost 1 base and 4 bases, in that order; junction bases with no gene match: 7. CDR3 residues: CASSQVAGGPTETQYF. CDR3 DNA: TGTGCCAGCAGCCAAGTCGCGGGGGGGCCGACAGAGACCCAGTACTTC.

This clonotype was counted ten times or more. The chain has TRBV5-1 and TRBJ1-2; D might be TRBD1 (5 bases). The CDR3 has 15 amino acids. The V end was cut by 0 bases, the J end by 3 bases, with 12 bases between. CDR1 and CDR2 (germline): SGHRS, YFSETQ. CDR3: CASSLGGDPHYGYTF. In nucleotides, the CDR3 is TGCGCCAGCAGCTTGGGCGGGGACCCACACTATGGCTACACCTTC.